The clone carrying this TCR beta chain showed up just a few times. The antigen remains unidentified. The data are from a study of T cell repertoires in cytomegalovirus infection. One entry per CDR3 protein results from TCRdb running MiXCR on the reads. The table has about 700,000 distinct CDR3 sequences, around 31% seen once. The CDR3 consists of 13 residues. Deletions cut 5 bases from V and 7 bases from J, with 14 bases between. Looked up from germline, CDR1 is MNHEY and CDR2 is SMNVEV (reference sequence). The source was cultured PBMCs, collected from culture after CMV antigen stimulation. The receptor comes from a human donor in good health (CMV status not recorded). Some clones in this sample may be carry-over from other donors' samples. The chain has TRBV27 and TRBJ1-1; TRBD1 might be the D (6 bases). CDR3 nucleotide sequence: TGTGCCAGCAGTGCGGGACAACTAGATGAAGCTTTCTTT. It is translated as CASSAGQLDEAFF.